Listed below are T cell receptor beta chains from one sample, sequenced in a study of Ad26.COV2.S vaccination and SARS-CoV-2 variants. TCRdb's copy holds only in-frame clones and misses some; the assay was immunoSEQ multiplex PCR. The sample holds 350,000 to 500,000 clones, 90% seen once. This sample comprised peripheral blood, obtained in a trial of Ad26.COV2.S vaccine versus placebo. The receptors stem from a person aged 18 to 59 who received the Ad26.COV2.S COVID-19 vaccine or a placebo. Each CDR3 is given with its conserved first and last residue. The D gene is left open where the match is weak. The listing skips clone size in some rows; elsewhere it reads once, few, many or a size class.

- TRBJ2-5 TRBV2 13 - CASFSWEWGTQYF
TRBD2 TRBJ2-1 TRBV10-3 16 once CAIRTTSEKSYNEQFF
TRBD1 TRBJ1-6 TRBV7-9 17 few CASSLLSPGGNNSPLHF
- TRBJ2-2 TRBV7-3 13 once CASSSSNTGELFF
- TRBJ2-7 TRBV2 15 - CASSEEGGPRYEQYF
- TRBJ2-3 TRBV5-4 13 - CASSLDGTDTQYF
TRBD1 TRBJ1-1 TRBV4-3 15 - CASSPQQGRNTEAFF
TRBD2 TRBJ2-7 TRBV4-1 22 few CASSQDWARGPGVGLADYEQYF
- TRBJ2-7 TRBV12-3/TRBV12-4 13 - CASSSGLGEEQYF
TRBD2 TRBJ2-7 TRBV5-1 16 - CASTGIAGESPYEQYF
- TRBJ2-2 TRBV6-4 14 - CASRPQGNTGELFF
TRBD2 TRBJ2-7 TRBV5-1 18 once CASSLASRTSGASYEQYF
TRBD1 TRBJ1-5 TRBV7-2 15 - CASSPGQGMDQPQHF
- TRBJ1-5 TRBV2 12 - CASSGGLQPQHF
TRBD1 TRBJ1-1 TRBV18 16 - CASPDDRGPTNTEAFF
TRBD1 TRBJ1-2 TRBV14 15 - CASSQEVQGDYGYTF
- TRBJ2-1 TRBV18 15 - CASSTQQGLSNEQFF
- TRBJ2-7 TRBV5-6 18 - CASSLAKGSFPHTYEQYF
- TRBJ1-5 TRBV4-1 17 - CASSQEAAGTLNQPQHF
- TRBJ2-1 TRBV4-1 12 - CASSQETWQQFF
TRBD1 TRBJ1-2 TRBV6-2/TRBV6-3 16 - CASSIRGQGTFYGYTF
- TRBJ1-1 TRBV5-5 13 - CASRFEVNTEAFF
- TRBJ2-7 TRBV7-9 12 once CASSLEYGDRTF
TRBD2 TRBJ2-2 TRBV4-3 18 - CASSQDPPSGRHTGELFF
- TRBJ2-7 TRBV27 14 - CASSLRQTTYEQYF
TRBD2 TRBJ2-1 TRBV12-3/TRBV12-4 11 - CASSGLAEQFF
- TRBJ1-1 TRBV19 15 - CASSIDPDMNTEAFF
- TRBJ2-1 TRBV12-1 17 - CASSFPTSGRVHNEQFF
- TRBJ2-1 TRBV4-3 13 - CASSQDIYNEQFF
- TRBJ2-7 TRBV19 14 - CASSLTSSSSEQYF
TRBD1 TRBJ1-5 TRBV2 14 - CASRQTGGGQPQHF
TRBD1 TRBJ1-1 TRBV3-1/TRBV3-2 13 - CASSKYRGTEAFF
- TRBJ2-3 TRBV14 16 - CASSQGERRGTDTQYF
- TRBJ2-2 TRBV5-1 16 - CASSSNVGPNTGELFF
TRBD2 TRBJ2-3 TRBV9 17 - CASSEGLAGGSTDTQYF
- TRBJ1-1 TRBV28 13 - CASSLVEPAEAFF